These T cell receptor beta chains were read from a single sample in a study of shared clonotypes between healthy human individuals. Clones were sequenced by immunoSEQ multiplex PCR, and TCRdb holds only the in-frame ones, with some missing. The profile covers hundreds of thousands of clones, with around three quarters appearing a single time and about 12% taken by the ten largest. Sequenced: PBMCs. All receptors come from a woman between 35 and 50 years old in good health. Some clones in this sample may be carry-over from other donors' samples. Each CDR3 is given with its conserved first and last residue. The order of the fields is J gene, clone size, D gene, V gene, CDR3 protein, CDR3 DNA. The D gene is left open where the match is weak. A clone size is listed for some rows: how often the clone was seen (once, few, many), or a class if it is expanded.

j_gene: TRBJ2-5
abundance: once
d_gene: -
v_gene: TRBV7-8
CDR3aa: CASSPRTDQETQYF
CDR3nt: TGTGCCAGCAGCCCACGGACAGACCAAGAGACCCAGTACTTC

j_gene: TRBJ1-2
abundance: -
d_gene: -
v_gene: TRBV5-1
CDR3aa: CASSPSGGGYGYTF
CDR3nt: TGCGCCAGCAGCCCCTCCGGCGGAGGCTATGGCTACACCTTC

j_gene: TRBJ2-2
abundance: -
d_gene: TRBD2
v_gene: TRBV29-1
CDR3aa: CSVASGGNTGELFF
CDR3nt: TGCAGCGTCGCTTCGGGGGGGAACACCGGGGAGCTGTTTTTT

j_gene: TRBJ2-5
abundance: -
d_gene: TRBD2
v_gene: TRBV5-6
CDR3aa: CASSLLRGAGETQYF
CDR3nt: TGTGCCAGCAGCTTATTGCGGGGGGCGGGTGAGACCCAGTACTTC

j_gene: TRBJ1-1
abundance: -
d_gene: TRBD1
v_gene: TRBV18
CDR3aa: CASSNSGDSEAFF
CDR3nt: TGTGCCAGCTCCAACAGCGGGGACAGCGAAGCTTTCTTT

j_gene: TRBJ2-7
abundance: -
d_gene: -
v_gene: TRBV7-2
CDR3aa: CASSPLGGQAEQYF
CDR3nt: TGTGCCAGCAGCCCCCTGGGGGGGCAGGCCGAGCAGTACTTC

j_gene: TRBJ2-1
abundance: -
d_gene: -
v_gene: TRBV30
CDR3aa: CAWKRSTREQFF
CDR3nt: TGTGCCTGGAAGCGGAGTACAAGGGAGCAGTTCTTC

j_gene: TRBJ2-3
abundance: -
d_gene: TRBD2
v_gene: TRBV9
CDR3aa: CASSVDPGASGLGADTQYF
CDR3nt: TGTGCCAGCAGCGTAGACCCCGGGGCTAGCGGGCTCGGGGCAGATACGCAGTATTTT

j_gene: TRBJ2-1
abundance: many
d_gene: -
v_gene: TRBV5-1
CDR3aa: CASSRGREPYNEQFF
CDR3nt: TGCGCCAGCAGCCGGGGGCGGGAGCCCTACAATGAGCAGTTCTTC

j_gene: TRBJ2-7
abundance: -
d_gene: TRBD1
v_gene: TRBV19
CDR3aa: CASSEDRTYEQYF
CDR3nt: TGTGCCAGTAGTGAGGACAGGACCTACGAGCAGTACTTC

j_gene: TRBJ2-7
abundance: -
d_gene: -
v_gene: TRBV7-2
CDR3aa: CASSFDPAVYEQYF
CDR3nt: TGTGCCAGCAGCTTCGACCCTGCAGTCTACGAGCAGTACTTC

j_gene: TRBJ1-5
abundance: -
d_gene: TRBD1
v_gene: TRBV2
CDR3aa: CASGNRGQPQHF
CDR3nt: TGTGCCAGCGGTAACAGGGGTCAGCCCCAGCATTTT

j_gene: TRBJ2-2
abundance: once
d_gene: -
v_gene: TRBV5-8
CDR3aa: CASSLYRLHHTGELFF
CDR3nt: TGTGCCAGCAGCTTGTACAGGCTACACCACACCGGGGAGCTGTTTTTT

j_gene: TRBJ1-1
abundance: -
d_gene: TRBD1
v_gene: TRBV6-1
CDR3aa: CASRATGEYTEAFF
CDR3nt: TGTGCCAGCAGAGCGACAGGGGAGTACACTGAAGCTTTCTTT

j_gene: TRBJ1-3
abundance: -
d_gene: -
v_gene: TRBV7-9
CDR3aa: CASSLGGGSDSGNTIYF
CDR3nt: TGTGCCAGCAGCTTGGGCGGTGGGTCGGACTCTGGAAACACCATATATTTT

j_gene: TRBJ2-2
abundance: -
d_gene: -
v_gene: TRBV29-1
CDR3aa: CLGSQGGELFF
CDR3nt: TGCTTGGGGAGTCAAGGAGGGGAGCTGTTTTTT

j_gene: TRBJ2-2
abundance: -
d_gene: -
v_gene: TRBV5-1
CDR3aa: CASSLGRTNTGELFF
CDR3nt: TGCGCCAGCAGCTTGGGAAGGACAAACACCGGGGAGCTGTTTTTT

j_gene: TRBJ2-5
abundance: few
d_gene: TRBD1
v_gene: TRBV4-1
CDR3aa: CASSRLGDRAYEQYF
CDR3nt: TGCGCCAGCAGCCGGTTAGGGGACAGGGCCTATGAGCAGTACTTC

j_gene: TRBJ2-3
abundance: few
d_gene: -
v_gene: TRBV4-3
CDR3aa: CASSPTIAASTDTQYF
CDR3nt: TGCGCCAGCAGCCCGACAATAGCAGCTAGCACAGATACGCAGTATTTT

j_gene: TRBJ1-2
abundance: -
d_gene: TRBD1
v_gene: TRBV25-1
CDR3aa: CASSERQGGSGYTF
CDR3nt: TGTGCCAGCAGTGAACGACAGGGTGGTAGTGGCTACACCTTC

j_gene: TRBJ2-7
abundance: -
d_gene: -
v_gene: TRBV19
CDR3aa: CASSIGGSGSYEQYF
CDR3nt: TGTGCCAGTAGTATTGGGGGATCCGGATCATACGAGCAGTACTTC

j_gene: TRBJ2-7
abundance: -
d_gene: -
v_gene: TRBV5-4
CDR3aa: CASSPIRGYEQYF
CDR3nt: TGTGCCAGCAGCCCCATTCGAGGGTACGAGCAGTACTTC

j_gene: TRBJ2-5
abundance: -
d_gene: -
v_gene: TRBV7-3
CDR3aa: CASSFGVGETQYF
CDR3nt: TGTGCCAGCAGCTTTGGAGTGGGAGAGACCCAGTACTTC

j_gene: TRBJ2-2
abundance: -
d_gene: TRBD2
v_gene: TRBV27
CDR3aa: CASCLHGAAGGTGELFF
CDR3nt: TGTGCCAGCTGCCTTCACGGGGCAGCGGGAGGTACCGGGGAGCTGTTTTTT

j_gene: TRBJ1-3
abundance: many
d_gene: -
v_gene: TRBV9
CDR3aa: CASSPRSSSGNTIYF
CDR3nt: TGTGCCAGCAGCCCTAGGAGCAGCTCTGGAAACACCATATATTTT

j_gene: TRBJ2-1
abundance: -
d_gene: -
v_gene: TRBV4-1
CDR3aa: CASSRRIIPDERPGNEQFF
CDR3nt: TGCGCCAGCAGCCGAAGAATCATCCCGGACGAGCGCCCTGGTAATGAGCAGTTCTTC

j_gene: TRBJ2-2
abundance: once
d_gene: TRBD1
v_gene: TRBV7-3
CDR3aa: CASGTGHPNTGELFF
CDR3nt: TGTGCCAGCGGGACAGGGCACCCGAACACCGGGGAGCTGTTTTTT

j_gene: TRBJ1-1
abundance: -
d_gene: TRBD1
v_gene: TRBV15
CDR3aa: CATSREYYGWGQGVENTEAFF
CDR3nt: TGTGCCACCAGCAGAGAGTATTATGGGTGGGGGCAGGGGGTTGAGAACACTGAAGCTTTCTTT

j_gene: TRBJ2-1
abundance: -
d_gene: -
v_gene: TRBV7-9
CDR3aa: CASSLIPGQKTSGNEQFF
CDR3nt: TGTGCCAGCAGCTTGATTCCGGGACAGAAAACTAGCGGCAATGAGCAGTTCTTC

j_gene: TRBJ2-7
abundance: once
d_gene: -
v_gene: TRBV10-3
CDR3aa: CAISQPPVDEQYF
CDR3nt: TGTGCCATCAGCCAGCCTCCTGTGGACGAGCAGTACTTC

j_gene: TRBJ2-1
abundance: -
d_gene: -
v_gene: TRBV11-3
CDR3aa: CASSLGRGSSYNEQFF
CDR3nt: TGTGCCAGCAGCTTGGGAAGGGGGAGCTCCTACAATGAGCAGTTCTTC

j_gene: TRBJ2-1
abundance: few
d_gene: TRBD2
v_gene: TRBV7-2
CDR3aa: CASSESDSGKYNEQFF
CDR3nt: TGTGCCAGCAGCGAGAGTGATAGCGGGAAGTACAATGAGCAGTTCTTC

j_gene: TRBJ1-5
abundance: few
d_gene: -
v_gene: TRBV28
CDR3aa: CASSSGSWHQPQHF
CDR3nt: TGTGCCAGCAGTTCAGGGTCCTGGCATCAGCCCCAGCATTTT

j_gene: TRBJ2-2
abundance: -
d_gene: TRBD2
v_gene: TRBV10-3
CDR3aa: CAISEWRFLTSDKPNTGELFF
CDR3nt: TGTGCCATCAGTGAGTGGCGGTTTCTAACTAGCGACAAGCCGAACACCGGGGAGCTGTTTTTT

j_gene: TRBJ2-7
abundance: -
d_gene: -
v_gene: TRBV7-8
CDR3aa: CASSLSLYEQYF
CDR3nt: TGTGCCAGCAGCTTAAGTCTCTACGAGCAGTACTTC

j_gene: TRBJ1-2
abundance: -
d_gene: -
v_gene: TRBV7-2
CDR3aa: CASSVTQTGGYGYTF
CDR3nt: TGCGCCAGCAGCGTCACCCAGACGGGGGGCTATGGCTACACCTTC

j_gene: TRBJ1-3
abundance: -
d_gene: -
v_gene: TRBV7-2
CDR3aa: CASSLDSRTGNTIYF
CDR3nt: TGTGCCAGCAGCTTAGACAGCAGGACTGGAAACACCATATATTTT

j_gene: TRBJ2-7
abundance: -
d_gene: -
v_gene: TRBV5-8
CDR3aa: CASSFLKRGTLYEQYF
CDR3nt: TGTGCCAGCAGCTTTCTTAAGAGGGGGACCCTCTACGAGCAGTACTTC

j_gene: TRBJ2-7
abundance: once
d_gene: -
v_gene: TRBV5-1
CDR3aa: CASSYGAADSYEQYF
CDR3nt: TGCGCCAGCAGCTACGGGGCGGCCGACTCCTACGAGCAGTACTTC

j_gene: TRBJ1-1
abundance: -
d_gene: -
v_gene: TRBV11-2
CDR3aa: CASSPYTEAFF
CDR3nt: TGTGCCAGCAGCCCGTACACTGAAGCTTTCTTT

j_gene: TRBJ1-4
abundance: once
d_gene: TRBD1
v_gene: TRBV6-5
CDR3aa: CASSTGSSEKLFF
CDR3nt: TGTGCCAGCTCGACAGGGTCTTCTGAAAAACTGTTTTTT

j_gene: TRBJ1-1
abundance: -
d_gene: -
v_gene: TRBV7-7
CDR3aa: CASNSERQDEITEAFF
CDR3nt: TGTGCCAGCAACTCGGAGAGACAGGATGAGATCACTGAAGCTTTCTTT

j_gene: TRBJ1-3
abundance: -
d_gene: TRBD1
v_gene: TRBV7-2
CDR3aa: CASSLGTGSGNTIYF
CDR3nt: TGTGCCAGCAGCTTAGGGACAGGCTCTGGAAACACCATATATTTT

j_gene: TRBJ2-5
abundance: -
d_gene: TRBD2
v_gene: TRBV6-1
CDR3aa: CASSEELAGEQETQYF
CDR3nt: TGTGCCAGCAGTGAAGAACTAGCGGGGGAACAAGAGACCCAGTACTTC

j_gene: TRBJ2-7
abundance: -
d_gene: -
v_gene: TRBV19
CDR3aa: CASSVSQGSLAQYF
CDR3nt: TGTGCCAGTAGTGTCTCACAGGGCTCTCTAGCCCAGTACTTC

j_gene: TRBJ2-3
abundance: once
d_gene: TRBD2
v_gene: TRBV7-3
CDR3aa: CASSPGAGEGDTQYF
CDR3nt: TGTGCCAGCAGCCCCGGAGCGGGAGAGGGAGATACGCAGTATTTT

j_gene: TRBJ2-1
abundance: once
d_gene: TRBD1
v_gene: TRBV28
CDR3aa: CASSPLGQGANEQFF
CDR3nt: TGTGCCAGCAGTCCGCTTGGACAGGGAGCCAATGAGCAGTTCTTC

j_gene: TRBJ1-5
abundance: -
d_gene: -
v_gene: TRBV6-1
CDR3aa: CASSQDSNQPQHF
CDR3nt: TGTGCCAGCAGTCAAGACAGCAATCAGCCCCAGCATTTT

j_gene: TRBJ1-1
abundance: -
d_gene: -
v_gene: TRBV9
CDR3aa: CASSASPMNTEAFF
CDR3nt: TGTGCCAGCAGCGCCTCCCCCATGAACACTGAAGCTTTCTTT

j_gene: TRBJ2-3
abundance: -
d_gene: -
v_gene: TRBV2
CDR3aa: CASSVGRSTDTQYF
CDR3nt: TGTGCCAGCAGCGTCGGAAGAAGCACAGATACGCAGTATTTT

j_gene: TRBJ2-6
abundance: -
d_gene: -
v_gene: TRBV4-1
CDR3aa: CASSQGVSGANVLTF
CDR3nt: TGCGCCAGCAGCCAAGGGGTCTCTGGGGCCAACGTCCTGACTTTC

j_gene: TRBJ1-2
abundance: -
d_gene: -
v_gene: TRBV5-8
CDR3aa: CASSPTGYDGYTF
CDR3nt: TGTGCCAGCAGCCCTACAGGGTATGACGGCTACACCTTC

j_gene: TRBJ2-2
abundance: -
d_gene: TRBD1
v_gene: TRBV6-4
CDR3aa: CASSPGQGDTGELFF
CDR3nt: TGTGCCAGCAGCCCCGGACAGGGCGACACCGGGGAGCTGTTTTTT

j_gene: TRBJ2-7
abundance: -
d_gene: -
v_gene: TRBV28
CDR3aa: CASINGPTYEQYF
CDR3nt: TGTGCCAGCATTAACGGTCCTACCTACGAGCAGTACTTC

j_gene: TRBJ2-1
abundance: -
d_gene: -
v_gene: TRBV7-6
CDR3aa: CASSSVGGSGTRYYNEQFF
CDR3nt: TGTGCCAGCAGCTCAGTAGGGGGTTCCGGGACCCGATATTACAATGAGCAGTTCTTC

j_gene: TRBJ2-7
abundance: -
d_gene: TRBD1
v_gene: TRBV7-8
CDR3aa: CASGRTGSYEQYF
CDR3nt: TGTGCCAGCGGACGGACAGGGAGCTACGAGCAGTACTTC

j_gene: TRBJ2-1
abundance: -
d_gene: TRBD2
v_gene: TRBV4-2
CDR3aa: CASSQQLAGSYNEQFF
CDR3nt: TGTGCCAGCAGCCAACAACTAGCGGGCTCCTACAATGAGCAGTTCTTC

j_gene: TRBJ1-2
abundance: -
d_gene: TRBD1
v_gene: TRBV28
CDR3aa: CASSYGQEDYGYTF
CDR3nt: TGTGCCAGCAGTTATGGACAGGAAGACTATGGCTACACCTTC

j_gene: TRBJ2-1
abundance: -
d_gene: -
v_gene: TRBV19
CDR3aa: CASSVGRDNEQFF
CDR3nt: TGTGCCAGTAGTGTCGGGAGAGACAATGAGCAGTTCTTC

j_gene: TRBJ1-2
abundance: -
d_gene: TRBD1
v_gene: TRBV14
CDR3aa: CASSQRGTGYGYTF
CDR3nt: TGTGCCAGCAGCCAAAGGGGGACAGGGTACGGCTACACCTTC